A selection of T cell receptor beta chains follows, all from one sample in a study of T cell responses to AZD1222 COVID-19 vaccine. This table comes from immunoSEQ multiplex PCR, and its TCRdb copy is limited to in-frame clones, with some not included. The sample yields under 200,000 clones, 94% seen once. The starting material was peripheral blood, obtained on day 0 of AZD1222 vaccination. Receptors were obtained from an adult in good health. Each CDR3 is given with its conserved first and last residue. D genes are given only for firm matches. Size tells how often a clone was seen (once, few, many) or the class of an expanded clone, and some rows leave it out.

TGCAGTGTCACTGACGGGAAAAAACTGTTTTTT CSVTDGKKLFF TRBJ1-4 - - TRBV20-1
TGTGCCAGCAGCTCTGGACAGCTGTATGGCTACACCTTC CASSSGQLYGYTF TRBJ1-2 - - TRBV5-4
TGTGCCCATACCCTAGATAACACAGATACGCAGTATTTT CAHTLDNTDTQYF TRBJ2-3 - - TRBV30
TGTGCCAGCAGTTCTCGCACTGAGCCCCAGCATTTT CASSSRTEPQHF TRBJ1-5 - - TRBV27
TGTGCCAGCATCGGGACAGGGTACTACGAGCAGTACTTC CASIGTGYYEQYF TRBJ2-7 TRBD1 - TRBV7-8
TGCGCCAGCAGCCTGACTAGCGATACAGATACGCAGTATTTT CASSLTSDTDTQYF TRBJ2-3 TRBD2 - TRBV5-1
TGTGCCAGCAGAGTGGACAGCTCTTCCTCCTACGAGCAGTACTTC CASRVDSSSSYEQYF TRBJ2-7 - once TRBV27
TGTGCCAGCAGTCCCGGCACCGGGGAGCTGTTTTTT CASSPGTGELFF TRBJ2-2 - - TRBV28
TGTGCTAGCAGCCCGATTCTCCAGACAGGGATACCCCACGAGCAGTACTTC CASSPILQTGIPHEQYF TRBJ2-7 TRBD1 - TRBV7-7
TGCGCCAGCAGCGTTCAAGAGACCCAGTACTTC CASSVQETQYF TRBJ2-5 - - TRBV5-1
TGTGCCAGCAGCTTAGTTGGGCAGGGGGTTTTCGCTGAAGCTTTCTTT CASSLVGQGVFAEAFF TRBJ1-1 TRBD1 - TRBV13
TGTGCCAGCAGTGACAGGGGAGGCTATGGCTACACCTTC CASSDRGGYGYTF TRBJ1-2 - once TRBV2
TGTGCCAGCAGTGAACGGACAGGGGGCAACGAGCAGTACTTC CASSERTGGNEQYF TRBJ2-7 TRBD1 - TRBV2
TGTGCCAGCTCACACACGGACAGGGAGAAGCAGCCCCAGCATTTT CASSHTDREKQPQHF TRBJ1-5 TRBD1 - TRBV18
TGTGCCAGCTCACCCAAGGAGGGAACGGTTGGAAACACCATATATTTT CASSPKEGTVGNTIYF TRBJ1-3 - - TRBV18
TGTGCCAGCAGCCCGCAGGGGCTCTACGAGCAGTACTTC CASSPQGLYEQYF TRBJ2-7 - - TRBV9
TGCGCCAGCGGACCCCTTAGGACAGGTCGGGGCGAGCAGTACTTC CASGPLRTGRGEQYF TRBJ2-7 TRBD1 - TRBV5-1
TGTGCCAGCAGCTTAACAGGGGAAGAGACCCAGTACTTC CASSLTGEETQYF TRBJ2-5 TRBD1 - TRBV11-2
TGTGCCAGCAGACACGGTTCCGAGGTAGATACGCAGTATTTT CASRHGSEVDTQYF TRBJ2-3 - - TRBV2
TGTGCCAGCAGTCCACCAGGGACAGTTGGGTATCGCTACACCTTC CASSPPGTVGYRYTF TRBJ1-2 TRBD1 - TRBV28
TGTGCCAGCATCCAAGGGACTACAGATACGCAGTATTTT CASIQGTTDTQYF TRBJ2-3 - - TRBV6-5
TGTGCCAGCAGTTTCTGGGACAGGGGCCCTTTTCGGCCCCAGCATTTT CASSFWDRGPFRPQHF TRBJ1-5 TRBD1 - TRBV27
TGTGCCAGCAGCTTAGATTGGGGGCAGACTGAAGCTTTCTTT CASSLDWGQTEAFF TRBJ1-1 - - TRBV11-2
TGTGCCAGCAGCCAAGAAGTCTTTGACGGTGCTAACTATGGCTACACCTTC CASSQEVFDGANYGYTF TRBJ1-2 - - TRBV3-1/TRBV3-2
TGCGCCAGCAGTGAGTCGACTACGGAAACCTCCTACGAGCAGTACTTC CASSESTTETSYEQYF TRBJ2-7 - - TRBV10-1
TGTGCCAGCAGCTACACAGGCAGGAGCTACGAGCAGTACTTC CASSYTGRSYEQYF TRBJ2-7 - - TRBV11-2
TGTGCCAGCAGCCCGCAAGGACAGGGGGCTGAAGCTTTCTTT CASSPQGQGAEAFF TRBJ1-1 TRBD1 - TRBV7-8
TGTGCCAGCAGGACTCCAGGGACAGGGGCCTATGGCTACACCTTC CASRTPGTGAYGYTF TRBJ1-2 TRBD1 - TRBV28
TGTGCCAGCAGACCTGGACAGCCAAATTCACCCCTCCACTTT CASRPGQPNSPLHF TRBJ1-6 - - TRBV28
TGTGCCAGCAGCTCTACAGGGGAAAACTACGAGCAGTACTTC CASSSTGENYEQYF TRBJ2-7 TRBD1 - TRBV16
TGTGCCAGCAGCGGCCTAGCGGGAGGCCCCCGGTGGCAAAACATTCAGTACTTC CASSGLAGGPRWQNIQYF TRBJ2-4 TRBD2 - TRBV5-8
TGCGGTACAGATACGCAGTATTTT CGTDTQYF TRBJ2-3 - - TRBV29-1
TGTGCCAGCAGCCACGCGGTCAACACTGAAGCTTTCTTT CASSHAVNTEAFF TRBJ1-1 - - TRBV14
TGTGCCAGCAGCCCCCACATAGGCGGCGACACCGAAGCTTTCTTT CASSPHIGGDTEAFF TRBJ1-1 - - TRBV9
TGTGCCAGTAGTGCCCCCAGGTCAGGTGGCAATCAGCCCCAGCATTTT CASSAPRSGGNQPQHF TRBJ1-5 - - TRBV19
TGTGCCAGTAGTATGGGGGGTTATGAGTACTTC CASSMGGYEYF TRBJ2-7 - once TRBV19
TGTGCCAGCAGCTTTACTAGCGGCGGTGAGCAGTTCTTC CASSFTSGGEQFF TRBJ2-1 TRBD2 - TRBV7-3
TGTGCCAGCAGTTCCCATCACAGCTCCTACGAGCAGTACTTC CASSSHHSSYEQYF TRBJ2-7 - - TRBV6-5
TGTGCCAGCAGCTTAGATCCAGGGGTGAGAACTGAAGCTTTCTTT CASSLDPGVRTEAFF TRBJ1-1 - - TRBV7-2
TGTGCCAGCAGTTTAGCCTGGGGGCGTAATGGCTACACCTTC CASSLAWGRNGYTF TRBJ1-2 - - TRBV28
TGTGCCAGCAGTTTATTGGGCCGCGAGCAGTACTTC CASSLLGREQYF TRBJ2-7 - - TRBV27
TGTGCCAGTAGTACCCGACAGGGCCCAACCTACGAGCAGTACTTC CASSTRQGPTYEQYF TRBJ2-7 TRBD1 - TRBV19
TGTGCCAGCAGCGGTCCGGGACTAACCACAGATACGCAGTATTTT CASSGPGLTTDTQYF TRBJ2-3 TRBD2 - TRBV9
TGTGCCAGCAGCTTAGGTCCAGGGGTGGGGGAGCAGTACTTC CASSLGPGVGEQYF TRBJ2-7 - - TRBV7-2
TGTGCCAGCAGTGAAGAATTTGGTTTGGGCTATGGCTACACCTTC CASSEEFGLGYGYTF TRBJ1-2 - - TRBV6-1
TGTGCCAGCAAGTCCTCTGGAAACACCATATATTTT CASKSSGNTIYF TRBJ1-3 - - TRBV2
TGTGCCAGCACCCCGGTGGGGGAGCAGTACTTC CASTPVGEQYF TRBJ2-7 - - TRBV11-2
TGTGCCAGCAGTAGCTTAGGCGGGAGGGACAATGAGCAGTTCTTC CASSSLGGRDNEQFF TRBJ2-1 TRBD2 - TRBV6-4
TGCGCCAGCAGCCAAGAGCACGCCGATAGCAATCAGCCCCAGCATTTT CASSQEHADSNQPQHF TRBJ1-5 - - TRBV4-3
TGTGCCAGCAGTGAGAGGTTATCGGCTTACGAGCAGTACTTC CASSERLSAYEQYF TRBJ2-7 - - TRBV6-1
TGTGCCACCTTCGGCAGGGGGGCGAACGAGCAGTACTTC CATFGRGANEQYF TRBJ2-7 - - TRBV10-3
TGTGCCAGCAGCCTCCAAACAGGTTCCTACGAGCAGTACTTC CASSLQTGSYEQYF TRBJ2-7 - - TRBV11-2